The 4 T cell receptor beta chains reported below all come from one sample, sequenced in a study of control samples from healthy donors and cancer patients. The protocol was immunoSEQ multiplex PCR, while the TCRdb copy is restricted to in-frame clones and leaves out a portion. This sample has 63,000 or so clones, with 84% found just once. Sequencing used blood. The origin of the receptors is a man aged 45 to 65 in good health.

This clone was counted a single time. The chain carries TRBV30 and TRBJ1-3, with D tentatively TRBD1 (5 bases). The CDR3 sequence is 14 residues long. Germline V gene data show CDR1 as GTSNPN and CDR2 as SVGIG (reference sequence). V was pared by 3 bases and J by 4 bases, with 13 bases between. The CDR3 is CAWRGWGRGNTIYF. DNA for the CDR3: TGTGCCTGGAGGGGATGGGGCAGGGGAAACACCATATATTTT.

The V gene is TRBV5-1, the J gene TRBJ1-2; the match to TRBD1 covers 7 bases. Germline V gives CDR1 SGHRS, CDR2 YFSETQ. The CDR3 covers 14 residues. The trim removed 0 bases at V and 7 bases at J, leaving 6 bases unmatched. The CDR3 loop reads CASSLGQGGFGYTF. The CDR3 coding sequence is TGCGCCAGCAGCTTGGGACAGGGAGGTTTTGGCTACACCTTC.

A single count supports this clone. This chain links TRBV7-2 with TRBJ2-1; D might be TRBD2 (6 bases). V was trimmed by 6 bases and J by 2 bases, leaving 14 bases between them. CDR1 is SGHTA and CDR2 is FQGNSA in the germline V gene. CDR3 length: 15 amino acids. This CDR3 is CASRTPGEAYNEQFF. The CDR3 DNA sequence: TGTGCCAGCAGGACCCCGGGGGAGGCCTACAATGAGCAGTTCTTC.

The chain employs TRBV30 and TRBJ1-2; D ambiguous. This CDR3 spans 13 amino acids. Germline CDR1 reads GTSNPN; CDR2 reads SVGIG (reference sequence). V gave up 3 bases and J gave up 4 bases, with 12 bases separating them. CDR3 sequence (DNA): TGTGCCTGGAGGACGCCCGACTTCTATGGCTACACCTTC. Translating it yields CAWRTPDFYGYTF.